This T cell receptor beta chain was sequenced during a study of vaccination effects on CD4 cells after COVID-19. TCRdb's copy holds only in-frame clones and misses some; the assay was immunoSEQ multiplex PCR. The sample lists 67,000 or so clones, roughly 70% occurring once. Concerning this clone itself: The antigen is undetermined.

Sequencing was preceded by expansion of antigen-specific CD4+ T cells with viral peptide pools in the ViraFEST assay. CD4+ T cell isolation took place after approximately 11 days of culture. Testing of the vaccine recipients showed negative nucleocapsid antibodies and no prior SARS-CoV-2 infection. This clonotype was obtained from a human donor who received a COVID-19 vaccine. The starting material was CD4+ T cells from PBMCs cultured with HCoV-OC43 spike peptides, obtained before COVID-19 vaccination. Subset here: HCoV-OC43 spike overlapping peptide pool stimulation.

CDR3 in DNA: TGTGCCAGCAGCCCCAAAGGAAATTCACCCCTCCACTTT. Its protein product is CASSPKGNSPLHF. The chain uses TRBV12-3 or TRBV12-4 and TRBJ1-6; D unresolved. CDR3 length: 13 residues. Trimming removed 6 bases from V and 7 bases from J, with 10 bases in between.